This T cell receptor (beta chain) was captured by sequencing in a study of CD8 T cells in ankylosing spondylitis. Study-level findings and limits: In reactive arthritis synovial fluid and blood, some motif variants had been reported before. A motif of eight highly homologous TCR beta variants was seen as apparently characteristic of ankylosing spondylitis blood. CD8+ by phenotype, disease-linked clones were relatively rare in peripheral blood. Disease-linked clones reportedly showed significant enrichment in matched ankylosing spondylitis synovial fluid.

Points on this clonotype: Its antigen is as yet unknown.

Construction of TCR beta libraries was performed using quantitative 5'-RACE with molecular barcodes. TCRdb fed the 5' RACE reads into MiXCR, producing one record per CDR3 protein. The repertoire holds 400,000 to 450,000 distinct CDR3 sequences, with 17% as singletons. CDR1 is DFQATT and CDR2 is SNEGSKA in the germline V gene (reference sequence). The CDR3 is 16 residues long. V was pared by 0 bases and J by 6 bases, with 9 bases of the junction left unmatched. Material: blood, either unsorted or a sorted T cell fraction (not recorded which). The TCR comes from a male donor with ankylosing spondylitis. The rearrangement joins TRBV20-1 to TRBJ2-1, with 9 bases that match TRBD2. This CDR3 is CSARDPKGLAFNEQFF. In nucleotides, the CDR3 is TGCAGTGCTAGAGATCCTAAGGGACTAGCATTCAATGAGCAGTTCTTC.